This T cell receptor beta chain comes out of a study of cytomegalovirus exposure and HLA in healthy donors. These donors counted as nominally healthy when sampled, but unrecorded immune exposures were likely. The PCR was carried out with 60 Vbeta primers and 13 Jbeta primers. Some clones are missing from TCRdb's copy, which holds only in-frame ones; the method was immunoSEQ multiplex PCR. The data show about 120,000 clones, under 80% seen once. Of note for this clone: Its matching antigen is unknown.

Study outcomes and limitations: Reports indicated that the classifier achieved high specificity and sensitivity in diagnosing cytomegalovirus status.

Trimming took 2 bases from V and 0 from J; bases not matched to a gene: 6. Germline V CDR1 and CDR2: KGHSH, LQKENI. The length of the CDR3 is 16 residues. The sequencing input was PBMCs. The origin of this receptor is a man aged 60-69 years in good health and CMV-seropositive. The chain has TRBV18 and TRBJ1-1; the match to TRBD1 covers 7 bases. CDR3: CASSPYRGYMNTEAFF. CDR3 nucleotides: TGTGCCAGCTCACCATACAGGGGATACATGAACACTGAAGCTTTCTTT.